This entry is about one TCR beta chain. V was trimmed by 4 bases and J by 3 bases, leaving 28 bases between them. Germline lookup yields CDR1 LGHNA and CDR2 YNFKEQ. CDR3 length equals 19 residues. The data belong to a study of blood T cell repertoires in COVID-19. Per the original data handling: Estimated nucleated cell counts came from reference gene primer amplification. Measured with immunoSEQ multiplex PCR; TCRdb has only the in-frame clones, and not every one. V, J and clone size reflect that table, while D and trimming were determined from the DNA. Of approximately 150,000 clones listed, 70% to 90% are singletons.

The V call is TRBV4-2, the J call TRBJ2-7; unclear D gene. The source of this sequence is a woman aged 50 to 60 with acute or convalescent COVID-19. The sequenced sample was peripheral blood. DNA of the CDR3: TGTGCCAGCAGCCCCCCGGGTGGTTTGGGTTTTAAGACCGACTACGAGCAGTACTTC. Translated: CASSPPGGLGFKTDYEQYF.